This T cell receptor beta chain was captured by sequencing in a study of cytomegalovirus exposure and HLA in healthy donors. The study, taken as a whole, reports: One variant, a missense change in DCLRE1C, was linked in a later analysis to TCR beta V- and J-gene trimming. Many donors carried some public TCRs, although rarity characterized most TCR sequences. It has been reported that TCR beta sequences accurately predicted the HLA-A and HLA-B alleles of most subjects.

For this clone: What it binds is unknown.

The CDR3 extends over 15 amino acids. Looked up from germline, CDR1 is SQVTM and CDR2 is ANQGSEA. Germline trimming cut 6 bases from V and 4 bases from J; bases unmatched to any gene: 8. PCR involved 60 Vbeta and 13 Jbeta primers. The authors' processing: An analysis that came later counted 80 million or so unique TCR beta chains, around 10 million shared. Libraries were prepared by immunoSEQ multiplex PCR; TCRdb keeps only in-frame clonotypes and omits some of them. D and trimming come from the DNA, and the V and J calls and clone size come from that table. Altogether 100,000 to 150,000 clones are present, roughly 79% being singletons, with the ten largest covering approximately 1.7%.

This sequence was found in a woman aged 50 to 60 in good health and CMV-seronegative. Sequenced: PBMCs. The V gene is TRBV29-1, the J gene TRBJ2-2; 10 nucleotides match TRBD2. The CDR3: CSVKWTSGVTGELFF. CDR3 sequence (DNA): TGCAGCGTGAAATGGACTAGCGGAGTCACCGGGGAGCTGTTTTTT.